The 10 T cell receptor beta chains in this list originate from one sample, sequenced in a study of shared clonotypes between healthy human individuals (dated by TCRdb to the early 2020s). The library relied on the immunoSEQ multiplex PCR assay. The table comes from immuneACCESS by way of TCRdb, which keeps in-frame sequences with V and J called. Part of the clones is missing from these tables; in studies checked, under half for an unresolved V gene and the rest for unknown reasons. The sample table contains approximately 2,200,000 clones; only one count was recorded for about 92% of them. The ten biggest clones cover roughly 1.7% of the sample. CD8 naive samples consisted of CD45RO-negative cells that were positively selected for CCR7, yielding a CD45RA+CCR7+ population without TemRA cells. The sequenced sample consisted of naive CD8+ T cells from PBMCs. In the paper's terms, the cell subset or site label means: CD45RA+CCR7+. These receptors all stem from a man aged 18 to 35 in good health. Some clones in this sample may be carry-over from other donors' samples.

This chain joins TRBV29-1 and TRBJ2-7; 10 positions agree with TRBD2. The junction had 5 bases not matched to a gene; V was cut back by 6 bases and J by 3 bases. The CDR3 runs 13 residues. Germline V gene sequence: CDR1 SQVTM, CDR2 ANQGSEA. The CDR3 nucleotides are TGCAGCGTCGTAAGCGGGAGGGTCTACGAGCAGTACTTC. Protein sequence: CSVVSGRVYEQYF.

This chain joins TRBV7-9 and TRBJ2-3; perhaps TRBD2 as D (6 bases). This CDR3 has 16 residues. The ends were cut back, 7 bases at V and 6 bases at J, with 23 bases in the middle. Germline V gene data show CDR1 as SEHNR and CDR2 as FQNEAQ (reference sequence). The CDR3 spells CASNLIPAGPGDTQYF. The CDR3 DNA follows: TGTGCCAGCAACCTCATCCCGGCGGGACCGGGGGATACGCAGTATTTT.

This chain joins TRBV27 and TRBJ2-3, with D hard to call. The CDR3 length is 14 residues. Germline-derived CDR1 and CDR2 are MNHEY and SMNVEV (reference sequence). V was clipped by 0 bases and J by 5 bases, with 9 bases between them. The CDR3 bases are TGTGCCAGCAGTTTATCCGGGTTTATAGATACGCAGTATTTT. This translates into CASSLSGFIDTQYF.

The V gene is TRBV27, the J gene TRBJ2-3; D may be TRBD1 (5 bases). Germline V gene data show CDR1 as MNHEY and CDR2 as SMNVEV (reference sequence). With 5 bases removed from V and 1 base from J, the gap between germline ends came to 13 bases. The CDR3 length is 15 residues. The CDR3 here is CASSQRTGRTDTQYF. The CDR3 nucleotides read TGTGCCAGCAGTCAGCGCACAGGACGCACAGATACGCAGTATTTT.

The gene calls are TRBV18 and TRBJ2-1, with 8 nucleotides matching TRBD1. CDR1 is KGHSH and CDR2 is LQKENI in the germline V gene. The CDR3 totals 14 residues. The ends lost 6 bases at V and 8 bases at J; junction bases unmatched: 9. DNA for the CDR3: TGTGCCAGCTCCCTAGGACAGGGAGTATATGAGCAGTTCTTC. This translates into CASSLGQGVYEQFF.

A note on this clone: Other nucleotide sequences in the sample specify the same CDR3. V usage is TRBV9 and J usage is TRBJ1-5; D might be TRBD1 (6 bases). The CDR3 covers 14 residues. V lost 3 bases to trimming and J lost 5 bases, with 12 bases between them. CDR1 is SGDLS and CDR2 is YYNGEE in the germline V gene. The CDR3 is CASSAGGSDQPQHF. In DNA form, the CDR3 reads TGTGCCAGCAGCGCGGGGGGCTCGGATCAGCCCCAGCATTTT.

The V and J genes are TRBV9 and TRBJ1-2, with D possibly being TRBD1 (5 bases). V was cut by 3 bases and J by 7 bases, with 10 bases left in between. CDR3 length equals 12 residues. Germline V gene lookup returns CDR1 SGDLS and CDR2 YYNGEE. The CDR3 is CASSGGVSGYTF. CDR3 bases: TGTGCCAGCAGCGGAGGGGTGAGTGGCTACACCTTC.

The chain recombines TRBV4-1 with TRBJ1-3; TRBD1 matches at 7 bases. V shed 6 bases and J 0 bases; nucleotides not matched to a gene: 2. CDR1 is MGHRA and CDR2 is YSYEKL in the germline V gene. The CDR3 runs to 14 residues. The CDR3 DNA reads TGCGCCAGCAGTCACAGGGGCTCTGGAAACACCATATATTTT. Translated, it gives CASSHRGSGNTIYF.

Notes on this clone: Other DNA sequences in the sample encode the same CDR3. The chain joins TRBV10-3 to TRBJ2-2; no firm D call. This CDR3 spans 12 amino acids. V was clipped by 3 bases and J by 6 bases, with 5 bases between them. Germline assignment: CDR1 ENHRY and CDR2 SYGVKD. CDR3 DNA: TGTGCCATCAGTGATTTGGCCGGGGAGCTGTTTTTT. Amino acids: CAISDLAGELFF.

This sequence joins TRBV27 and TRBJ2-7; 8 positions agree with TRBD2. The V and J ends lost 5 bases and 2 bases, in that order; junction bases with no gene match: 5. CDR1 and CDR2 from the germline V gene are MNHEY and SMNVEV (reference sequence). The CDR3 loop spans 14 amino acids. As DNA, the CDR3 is TGTGCCAGCAGTCTGCGGGGGGCTACCTACGAGCAGTACTTC. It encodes CASSLRGATYEQYF.